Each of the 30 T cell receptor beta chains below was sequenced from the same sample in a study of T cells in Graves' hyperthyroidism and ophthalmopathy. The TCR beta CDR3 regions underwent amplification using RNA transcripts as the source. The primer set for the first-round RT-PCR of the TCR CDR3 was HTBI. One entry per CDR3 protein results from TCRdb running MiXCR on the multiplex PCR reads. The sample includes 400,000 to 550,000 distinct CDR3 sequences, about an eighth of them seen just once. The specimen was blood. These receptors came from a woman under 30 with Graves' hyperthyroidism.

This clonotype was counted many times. The CDR3 nucleotides are TGTGCCAGCAGTTACTCGGAGGGTCGGGGGACCGGGGAGCTGTTTTTT. This translates into CASSYSEGRGTGELFF. The chain uses TRBV6-5 and TRBJ2-2, with D maybe TRBD2 (6 bases). The CDR3 totals 16 residues. CDR1 is MNHEY and CDR2 is SVGAGI in the germline V gene. V lost 0 bases to trimming and J lost 5 bases, with 13 bases between them.

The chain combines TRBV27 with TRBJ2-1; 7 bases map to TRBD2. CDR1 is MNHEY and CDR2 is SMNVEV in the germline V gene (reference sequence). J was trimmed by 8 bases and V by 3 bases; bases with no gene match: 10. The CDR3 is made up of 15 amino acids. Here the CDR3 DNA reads TGTGCCAGCAGTTTTCGAGGGAGGGGTTCACATGAGCAGTTCTTC. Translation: CASSFRGRGSHEQFF.

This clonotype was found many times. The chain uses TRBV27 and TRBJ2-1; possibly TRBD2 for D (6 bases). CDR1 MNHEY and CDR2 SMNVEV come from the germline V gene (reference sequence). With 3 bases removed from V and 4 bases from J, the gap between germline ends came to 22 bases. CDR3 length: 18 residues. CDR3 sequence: CASSLLRLGLGGYNEQFF. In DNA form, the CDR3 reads TGTGCCAGCAGTTTGCTTCGACTAGGCCTTGGGGGGTACAATGAGCAGTTCTTC.

The CDR3 DNA reads as TGTGCCAGCAGGGGCAGCGGGACAGGAATAGATACGCAGTATTTT. Encoded protein: CASRGSGTGIDTQYF. The rearrangement uses TRBV12-3 or TRBV12-4 and TRBJ2-3; TRBD1 is a possible D gene (8 bases). The CDR3 extends over 15 amino acids. V shed 6 bases and J shed 5 bases, with 18 bases lying between them.

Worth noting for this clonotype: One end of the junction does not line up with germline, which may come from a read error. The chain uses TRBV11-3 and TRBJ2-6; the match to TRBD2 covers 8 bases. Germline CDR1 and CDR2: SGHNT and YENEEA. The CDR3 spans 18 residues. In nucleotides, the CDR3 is TGTGCCGGCAGCTTAACGGCAGGCGGGGGGTCTGGGGCCAACGTCCTGACTTTC. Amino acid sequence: CAGSLTAGGGSGANVLTF.

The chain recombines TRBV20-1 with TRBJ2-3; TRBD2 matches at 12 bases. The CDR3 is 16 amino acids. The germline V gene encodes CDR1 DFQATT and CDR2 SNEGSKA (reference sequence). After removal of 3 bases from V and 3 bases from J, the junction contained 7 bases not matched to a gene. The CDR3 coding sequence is TGCAGTGCTAGTCCCGGACTAGCGGGACGAACAGATACGCAGTATTTT. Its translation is CSASPGLAGRTDTQYF.

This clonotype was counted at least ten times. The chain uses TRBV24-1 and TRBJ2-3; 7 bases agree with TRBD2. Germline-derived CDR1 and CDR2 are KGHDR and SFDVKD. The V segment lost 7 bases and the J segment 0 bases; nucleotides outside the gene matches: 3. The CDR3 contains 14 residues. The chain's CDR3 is CATRDSGSTDTQYF. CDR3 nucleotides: TGTGCCACCAGGGATAGCGGGAGCACAGATACGCAGTATTTT.

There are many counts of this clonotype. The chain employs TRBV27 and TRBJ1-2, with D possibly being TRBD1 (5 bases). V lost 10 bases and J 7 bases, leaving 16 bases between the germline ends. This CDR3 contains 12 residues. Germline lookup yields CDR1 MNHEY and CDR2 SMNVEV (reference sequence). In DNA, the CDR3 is TGTGCCACCTCTGACAGACGGGGTGGCTACACCTTC. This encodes CATSDRRGGYTF.

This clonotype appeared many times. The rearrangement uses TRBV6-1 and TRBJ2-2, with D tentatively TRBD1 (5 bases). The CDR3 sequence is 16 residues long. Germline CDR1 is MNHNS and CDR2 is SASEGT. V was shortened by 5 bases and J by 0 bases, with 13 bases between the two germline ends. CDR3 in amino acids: CASSYSGMTNTGELFF. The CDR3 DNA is TGTGCCAGCAGTTATTCAGGGATGACGAACACCGGGGAGCTGTTTTTT.

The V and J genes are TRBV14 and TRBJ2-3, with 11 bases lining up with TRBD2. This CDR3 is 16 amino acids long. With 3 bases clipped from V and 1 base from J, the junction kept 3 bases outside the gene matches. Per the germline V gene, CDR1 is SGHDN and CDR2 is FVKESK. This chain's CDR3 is CASSHSGRVRTDTQYF. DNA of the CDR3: TGTGCCAGCAGCCATAGCGGGAGGGTTCGCACAGATACGCAGTATTTT.

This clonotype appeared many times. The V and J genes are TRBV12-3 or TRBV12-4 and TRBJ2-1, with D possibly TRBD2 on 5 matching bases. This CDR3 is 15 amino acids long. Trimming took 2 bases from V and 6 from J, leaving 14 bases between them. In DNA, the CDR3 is TGTGCCAGCAGTTTACAGGTGACCCGGGGCAATGAGCAGTTCTTC. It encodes CASSLQVTRGNEQFF.

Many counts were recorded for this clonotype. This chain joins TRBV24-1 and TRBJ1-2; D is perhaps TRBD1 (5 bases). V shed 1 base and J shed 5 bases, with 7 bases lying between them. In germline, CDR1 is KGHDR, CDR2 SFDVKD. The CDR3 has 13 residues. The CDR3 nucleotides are TGTGCCACCAGTGATTTTCCAGGGTATGGCTACACCTTC. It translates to CATSDFPGYGYTF.

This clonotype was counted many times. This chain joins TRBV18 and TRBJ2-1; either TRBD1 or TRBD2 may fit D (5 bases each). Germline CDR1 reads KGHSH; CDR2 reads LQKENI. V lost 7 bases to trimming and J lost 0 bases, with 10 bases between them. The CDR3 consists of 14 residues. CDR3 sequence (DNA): TGTGCCAGCTTTGGGGGTGGCTCCTACAATGAGCAGTTCTTC. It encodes CASFGGGSYNEQFF.

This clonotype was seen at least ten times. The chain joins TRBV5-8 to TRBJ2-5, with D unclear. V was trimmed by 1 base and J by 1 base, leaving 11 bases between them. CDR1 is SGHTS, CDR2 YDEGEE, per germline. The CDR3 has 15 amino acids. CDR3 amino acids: CASSLILQSQETQYF. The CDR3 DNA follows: TGTGCCAGCAGCTTGATATTACAGTCCCAAGAGACCCAGTACTTC.

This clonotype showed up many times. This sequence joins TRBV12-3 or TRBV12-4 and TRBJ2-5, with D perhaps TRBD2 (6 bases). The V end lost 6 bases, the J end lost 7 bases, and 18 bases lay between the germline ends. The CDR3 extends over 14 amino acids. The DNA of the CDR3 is TGTGCCAGCAGCCCACAAGGGACTTCGTGGACCCAGTACTTC. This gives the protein CASSPQGTSWTQYF.

The chain's CDR3 is CASSSGLAGGRTDTQYF. The CDR3 nucleotides read TGTGCCAGCAGCTCTGGACTAGCGGGAGGGAGAACAGATACGCAGTATTTT. The chain is built from TRBV7-3 and TRBJ2-3; 15 bases are shared with TRBD2. The ends lost 4 bases at V and 3 bases at J; junction bases unmatched: 5. This CDR3 has 17 residues. The V gene's germline CDR1 is SGHTA and CDR2 FQGTGA.

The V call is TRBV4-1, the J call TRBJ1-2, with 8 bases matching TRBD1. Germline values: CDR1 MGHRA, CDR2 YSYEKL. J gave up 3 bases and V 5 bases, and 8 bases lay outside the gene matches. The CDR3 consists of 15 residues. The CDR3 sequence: CASSTLQGVDYGYTF. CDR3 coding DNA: TGCGCCAGCAGCACCCTACAGGGGGTAGACTATGGCTACACCTTC.

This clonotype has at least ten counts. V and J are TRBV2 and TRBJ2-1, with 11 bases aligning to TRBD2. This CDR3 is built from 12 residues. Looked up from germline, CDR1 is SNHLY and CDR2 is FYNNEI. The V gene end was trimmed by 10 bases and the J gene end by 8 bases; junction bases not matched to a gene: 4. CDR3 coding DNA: TGTGCCACCGGGACTAGCGGCTATGAGCAGTTCTTC. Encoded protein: CATGTSGYEQFF.

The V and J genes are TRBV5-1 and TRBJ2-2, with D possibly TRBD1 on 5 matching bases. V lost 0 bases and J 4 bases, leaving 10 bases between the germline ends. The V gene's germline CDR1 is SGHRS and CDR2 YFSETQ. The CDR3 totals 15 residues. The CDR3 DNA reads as TGCGCCAGCAGCTTGGGTGGACATGGCACCGGGGAGCTGTTTTTT. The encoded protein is CASSLGGHGTGELFF.

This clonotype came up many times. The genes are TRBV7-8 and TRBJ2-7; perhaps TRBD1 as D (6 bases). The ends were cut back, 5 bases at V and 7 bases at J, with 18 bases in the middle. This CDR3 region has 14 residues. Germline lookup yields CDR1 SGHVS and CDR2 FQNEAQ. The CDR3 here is CASSTRTDQGEQYF. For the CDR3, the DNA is TGTGCCAGCAGCACCAGGACAGACCAAGGGGAGCAGTACTTC.

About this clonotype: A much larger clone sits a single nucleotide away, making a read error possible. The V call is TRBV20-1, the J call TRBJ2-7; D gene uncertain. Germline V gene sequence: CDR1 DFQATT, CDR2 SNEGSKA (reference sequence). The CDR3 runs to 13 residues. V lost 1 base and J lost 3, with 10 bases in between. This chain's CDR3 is CSARGVGSYEQYV. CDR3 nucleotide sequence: TGCAGTGCTAGAGGGGTGGGCAGCTACGAGCAGTACGTC.

The CDR3 reads CSVGGVGDKEFF. The CDR3 nucleotides read TGCAGCGTTGGGGGGGTTGGGGATAAGGAGTTCTTC. V is TRBV29-1 and J is TRBJ2-1; the D gene is possibly TRBD2 (6 bases). Germline V gene sequence: CDR1 SQVTM, CDR2 ANQGSEA. Trimming shortened V by 4 bases and J by 14 bases, and 18 bases separated the two germline ends. The CDR3 contains 12 residues.

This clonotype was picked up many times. The CDR3 is CASSFDRGRADTQYF. CDR3 nucleotide sequence: TGTGCCAGCAGTTTCGACAGGGGAAGGGCAGATACGCAGTATTTT. The chain couples TRBV27 to TRBJ2-3; 8 bases are shared with TRBD1. Trimming removed 3 bases from V and 4 bases from J; junction bases left unmatched: 6. The CDR3 loop spans 15 amino acids. Germline CDR1 MNHEY, CDR2 SMNVEV (reference sequence).

DNA of the CDR3: TGTGCCAGTAGCGGGAGGGTGACAGATACGCAGTATTTT. This encodes CASSGRVTDTQYF. The J gene is TRBJ2-3, the V gene TRBV19; 8 bases line up with TRBD2. V lost 6 bases to trimming and J lost 3 bases; unmatched junction nucleotides: 2. This CDR3 is 13 amino acids long. CDR1 LNHDA and CDR2 SQIVND come from the germline V gene (reference sequence).

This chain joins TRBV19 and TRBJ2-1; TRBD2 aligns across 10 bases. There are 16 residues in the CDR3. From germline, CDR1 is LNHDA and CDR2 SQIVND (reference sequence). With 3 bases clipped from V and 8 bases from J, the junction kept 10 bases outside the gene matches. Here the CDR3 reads CASSIKGPSGSYEQFF. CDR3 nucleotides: TGTGCCAGTAGTATCAAGGGACCTAGCGGGAGCTATGAGCAGTTCTTC.

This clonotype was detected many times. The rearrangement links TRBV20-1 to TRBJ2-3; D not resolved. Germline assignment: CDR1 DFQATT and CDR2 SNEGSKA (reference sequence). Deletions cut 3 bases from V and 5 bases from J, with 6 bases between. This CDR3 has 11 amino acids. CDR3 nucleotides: TGCAGTGCTAGGTTTGGAGATACGCAGTATTTT. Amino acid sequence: CSARFGDTQYF.

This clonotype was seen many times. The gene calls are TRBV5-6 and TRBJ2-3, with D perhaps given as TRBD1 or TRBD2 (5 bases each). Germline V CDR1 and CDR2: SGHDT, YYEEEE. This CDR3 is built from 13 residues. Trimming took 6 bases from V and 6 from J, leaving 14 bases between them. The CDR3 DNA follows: TGTGCCAGCAATCCCGTAGGGGAGGATACGCAGTATTTT. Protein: CASNPVGEDTQYF.

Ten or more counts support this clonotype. In nucleotides, the CDR3 is TGTGCTGTAAGGGGCTATGGCTACACCTTC. Protein product: CAVRGYGYTF. This rearrangement joins TRBV2 to TRBJ1-2; maybe TRBD1 (5 bases). Germline V CDR1 and CDR2: SNHLY, FYNNEI. This CDR3 spans 10 amino acids.

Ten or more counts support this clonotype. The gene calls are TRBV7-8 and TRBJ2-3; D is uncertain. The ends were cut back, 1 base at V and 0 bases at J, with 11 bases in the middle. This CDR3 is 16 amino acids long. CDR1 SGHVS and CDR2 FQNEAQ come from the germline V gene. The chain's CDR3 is CASSLDFGPSTDTQYF. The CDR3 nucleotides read TGTGCCAGCAGCTTAGATTTCGGTCCTAGCACAGATACGCAGTATTTT.

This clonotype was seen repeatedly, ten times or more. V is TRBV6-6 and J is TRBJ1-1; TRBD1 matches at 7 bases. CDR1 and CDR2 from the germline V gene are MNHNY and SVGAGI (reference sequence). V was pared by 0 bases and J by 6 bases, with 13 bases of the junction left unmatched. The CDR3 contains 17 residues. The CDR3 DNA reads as TGTGCCAGCAGTTACTCAAACCCGACAGGGTGGGACGCTGAAGCTTTCTTT. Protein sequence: CASSYSNPTGWDAEAFF.